What follows are 17 T cell receptor beta chains derived from one specimen sequenced in a study of blood T cell repertoires in COVID-19. TCRdb's table, derived via immunoSEQ multiplex PCR, lists solely in-frame clones and lacks some. The sample comprises tens of thousands of clones, about 86% of which are singletons, and approximately 12% rests with the top ten. Input material: peripheral blood. Source of these receptors: a man aged 65 to 85 with active COVID-19.

DNA for the CDR3: TGTGCCAGCAGCGTTCTTTCTAGCGGGGGTAATGAGCAGTTCTTC. Protein sequence: CASSVLSSGGNEQFF. The chain carries TRBV9 and TRBJ2-1, with 10 bases that match TRBD2. This CDR3 spans 15 amino acids. V was clipped by 2 bases and J by 7 bases; unmatched bases: 6. Per the germline V gene, CDR1 is SGDLS and CDR2 is YYNGEE. The complete variable domain, with remaining parts taken from reference TRBV9 and TRBJ2-1, reads DSGVTQTPKHLITATGQRVTLRCSPRSGDLSVYWYQQSLDQGLQFLIQYYNGEERAKGNILERFSAQQFPDLHSELNLSSLELGDSALYFCASSVLSSGGNEQFFGPGTRLTVL.

This clone was detected only once. The chain uses TRBV19 and TRBJ2-2, with 7 bases fitting TRBD2. The junction had 7 bases not matched to a gene; V was cut back by 5 bases and J by 1 base. Looked up from germline, CDR1 is LNHDA and CDR2 is SQIVND (reference sequence). This CDR3 region has 16 residues. Written as DNA, the CDR3 is TGTGCCAGTAGTGTCGCCAGCGGGGAGAACACCGGGGAGCTGTTTTTT. Protein product: CASSVASGENTGELFF.

This clone was recorded a few times. This same CDR3 is encoded by further DNA sequences in the sample. The chain carries TRBV7-2 and TRBJ2-5, with 10 positions matching TRBD2. The germline V gene has CDR1 SGHTA and CDR2 FQGNSA. V shed 4 bases, J shed 4 bases, and the junction held 6 bases outside the gene matches. The CDR3 totals 15 residues. The CDR3 DNA reads as TGTGCCAGCAGCTACCAGCGGGGGGGCGGAGAGACCCAGTACTTC. Its protein is CASSYQRGGGETQYF.

The rearrangement links TRBV5-6 to TRBJ1-4, with 7 bases lining up with TRBD1. After removal of 8 bases from V and 7 bases from J, the junction contained 8 bases not matched to a gene. The CDR3 covers 13 residues. Looked up from germline, CDR1 is SGHDT and CDR2 is YYEEEE. CDR3 coding DNA: TGTGCCAGTGGAGACAGGGCGGCTGAAAAACTGTTTTTT. Protein product: CASGDRAAEKLFF.

The rearrangement joins TRBV9 to TRBJ1-4; no clear D gene. V lost 2 bases and J 2 bases, leaving 7 bases between the germline ends. Germline V CDR1 and CDR2: SGDLS, YYNGEE. The CDR3 runs to 14 residues. In DNA form, the CDR3 reads TGTGCCAGCAGCGTCGGTACTACTAATGAAAAACTGTTTTTT. Protein product: CASSVGTTNEKLFF.

This clone showed up just once. This CDR3 reads CASSLGSSYNSPLHF. CDR3 bases: TGTGCCAGCAGCTTAGGGAGCTCCTATAATTCACCCCTCCACTTT. The chain employs TRBV7-9 and TRBJ1-6; D ambiguous. The germline gives CDR1 SEHNR, CDR2 FQNEAQ (reference sequence). Trimming shortened V by 1 base and J by 0 bases, and 4 bases separated the two germline ends. This CDR3 is 15 amino acids long.

The V gene is TRBV6-6, the J gene TRBJ2-3; D unclear. V was clipped by 8 bases and J by 6 bases, with 21 bases between them. The germline V gene has CDR1 MNHNY and CDR2 SVGAGI (reference sequence). The CDR3 totals 15 residues. The DNA for the CDR3 is TGTGCCAGCCGAATGGCCGGCGGTGTTCGGGATACGCAGTATTTT. Amino acid sequence: CASRMAGGVRDTQYF.

V and J are TRBV11-2 and TRBJ1-2; D is uncertain. The CDR3 covers 13 residues. The V and J ends lost 4 bases and 5 bases respectively, with 11 bases between them. Germline V gives CDR1 SGHAT, CDR2 FQNNGV. The CDR3: CASSSLAAYGYTF. The CDR3 nucleotides read TGTGCCAGCAGCTCCCTGGCGGCTTATGGCTACACCTTC.

This chain uses TRBV28 with TRBJ1-5; D is perhaps TRBD1 (6 bases). The V end was cut by 5 bases, the J end by 4 bases, with 24 bases between. Germline CDR1 and CDR2: MDHEN and SYDVKM. The CDR3 is made up of 18 amino acids. The CDR3 sequence: CASSPGPRGGLRNQPQHF. In DNA, the CDR3 is TGTGCCAGCAGTCCAGGGCCGAGGGGGGGGTTACGGAATCAGCCCCAGCATTTT.

The chain recombines TRBV2 with TRBJ2-3; 14 nucleotides agree with TRBD2. Per germline, CDR1 SNHLY and CDR2 FYNNEI. The CDR3 sequence is 15 residues long. V lost 3 bases to trimming and J lost 6 bases; unmatched junction nucleotides: 2. CDR3 coding DNA: TGTGCCAGCAGTGACCGACTAGCGGGGGGGGATACGCAGTATTTT. This translates into CASSDRLAGGDTQYF.

The gene calls are TRBV7-3 and TRBJ2-3, with a tentative D call TRBD1 (6 bases). Trimming shortened V by 5 bases and J by 6 bases, and 12 bases separated the two germline ends. The CDR3 has 13 residues. Per the germline V gene, CDR1 is SGHTA and CDR2 is FQGTGA. The CDR3 reads CASSPTGLDTQYF. The CDR3, as DNA: TGTGCCAGCAGCCCAACAGGGTTGGATACGCAGTATTTT.

There are a few counts of this clone. The rearrangement links TRBV5-1 to TRBJ1-1; D not resolved. Per germline, CDR1 SGHRS and CDR2 YFSETQ. The CDR3 covers 13 residues. Trimming stripped 4 bases from V and 6 bases from J, with 13 bases between. The CDR3 DNA reads as TGCGCCAGCAGCCCCGGTATGAGGCCTGAAGCTTTCTTT. It translates to CASSPGMRPEAFF. Drawing the rest from reference TRBV5-1 and TRBJ1-1, the complete variable domain is KAGVTQTPRYLIKTRGQQVTLSCSPISGHRSVSWYQQTPGQGLQFLFEYFSETQRNKGNFPGRFSGRQFSNSRSEMNVSTLELGDSALYLCASSPGMRPEAFFGQGTRLTVV.

V gene TRBV5-4 combines with J gene TRBJ2-4, with a weak D call TRBD1 (6 bases). Trimming stripped 2 bases from V and 1 base from J, with 16 bases between. The CDR3 is 17 residues long. Germline V gene data show CDR1 as SGHNT and CDR2 as YYREEE (reference sequence). CDR3 loop: CASSLSSGQGAKNIQYF. As DNA, the CDR3 is TGTGCCAGCAGCTTATCGTCGGGACAAGGGGCCAAAAACATTCAGTACTTC.

The chain joins TRBV5-1 to TRBJ2-2; 7 nucleotides line up with TRBD2. The length of the CDR3 is 15 residues. J lost 2 bases, V lost 6 bases, and 7 bases had no gene match. Germline values: CDR1 SGHRS, CDR2 YFSETQ. CDR3: CASKGTTKNTGELFF. In nucleotides, the CDR3 is TGCGCCAGCAAAGGGACTACTAAAAACACCGGGGAGCTGTTTTTT. Using reference TRBV5-1 and TRBJ2-2 for the parts outside the CDR3, the full variable domain is KAGVTQTPRYLIKTRGQQVTLSCSPISGHRSVSWYQQTPGQGLQFLFEYFSETQRNKGNFPGRFSGRQFSNSRSEMNVSTLELGDSALYLCASKGTTKNTGELFFGEGSRLTVL.

The rearrangement joins TRBV24-1 to TRBJ2-7; perhaps TRBD1 as D (5 bases). The CDR3 spans 15 residues. Germline CDR1 KGHDR, CDR2 SFDVKD. Trimming stripped 1 base from V and 6 bases from J, with 15 bases between. The CDR3 nucleotides read TGTGCCACCAGTGATTTCCGGCAGGGTCACACCGAGCAGTACTTC. Its protein is CATSDFRQGHTEQYF.

As concerns this clone: An end of the junction does not agree with germline; a read error may underlie this. The genes are TRBV9 and TRBJ2-5, with a weak D call TRBD1 (6 bases). Germline V CDR1 and CDR2: SGDLS, YYNGEE. This CDR3 has 13 residues. The CDR3 DNA reads as TGTGCCAGCAGCCTCAGACAGGAGCCACCCCAATACTTC. Translated, it gives CASSLRQEPPQYF.

This clone has only a few counts. The chain joins TRBV6-6 to TRBJ1-6; D remains ambiguous. The germline V gene encodes CDR1 MNHNY and CDR2 SVGAGI (reference sequence). V was trimmed by 10 bases and J by 7 bases, leaving 14 bases between them. The CDR3 extends over 13 amino acids. CDR3 DNA sequence: TGTGCCACCTCAGAGGCGAGCAATTCACCCCTCCACTTT. This encodes CATSEASNSPLHF.